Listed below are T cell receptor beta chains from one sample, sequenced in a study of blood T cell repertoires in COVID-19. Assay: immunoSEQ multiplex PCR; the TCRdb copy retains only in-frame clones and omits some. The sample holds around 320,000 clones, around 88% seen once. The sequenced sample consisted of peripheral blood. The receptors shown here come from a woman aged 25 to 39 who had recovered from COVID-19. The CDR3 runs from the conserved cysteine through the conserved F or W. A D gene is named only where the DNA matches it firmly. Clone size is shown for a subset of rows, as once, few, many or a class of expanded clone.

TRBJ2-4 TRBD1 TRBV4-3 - TGCGCCAGCAGCCAAGATTGGGGACAGGGGGCGTACATTCAGTACTTC CASSQDWGQGAYIQYF
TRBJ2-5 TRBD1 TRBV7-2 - TGTGCCAGCAGTTCCCCGCAGGGGGCCGGGGAGACCCAGTACTTC CASSSPQGAGETQYF
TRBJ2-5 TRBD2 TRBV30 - TGTGCCTGGAGTCCTAGTAGCGGGGTCACGGAGACCCAGTACTTC CAWSPSSGVTETQYF
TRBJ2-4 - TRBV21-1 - TGTGCCAGCAGCAACCGCTCTCGCGAGCCCAAAAACATTCAGTACTTC CASSNRSREPKNIQYF
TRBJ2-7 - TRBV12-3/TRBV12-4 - TGTGCCAGCAGTTCTAGATCCGAGCAGTACTTC CASSSRSEQYF
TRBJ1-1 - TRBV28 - TGTGCTTGGGGGGCTGAAGCTTTCTTT CAWGAEAFF
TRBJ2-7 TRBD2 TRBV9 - TGTGCCAGCAGCGTAACAGCGGGGGTCTCCGAGCAGTACTTC CASSVTAGVSEQYF
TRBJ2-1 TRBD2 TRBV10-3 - TGTGCCATCAGTGATTCCGGGACTAGTAGCAATGAGCAGTTCTTC CAISDSGTSSNEQFF
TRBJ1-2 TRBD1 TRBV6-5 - TGTGCCAGCAGAACAGGGGGATTAGGCTACACCTTC CASRTGGLGYTF
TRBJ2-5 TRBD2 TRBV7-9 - TGTGCCAGCAGTAGTGGGGGGCCTAAGACTAGCGGCTCCCAAGAGACCCAGTACTTC CASSSGGPKTSGSQETQYF
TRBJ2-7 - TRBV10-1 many TGCGCCAGCAGTGGGGACACCTACGAGCAGTACTTC CASSGDTYEQYF
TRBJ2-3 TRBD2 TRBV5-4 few TGTGCCAGCAGCCTCGGCAGCGGGGAACCCAAAACGGATACGCAGTATTTT CASSLGSGEPKTDTQYF
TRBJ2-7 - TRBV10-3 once TGTGCCATCAGTTCCGGGACAATCTCGGACGAGCAGTACTTC CAISSGTISDEQYF
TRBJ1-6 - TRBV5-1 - TGCGCCAGCAGCTTGGAAGGCTCACCTTCGGGTTCACCCCTCCACTTT CASSLEGSPSGSPLHF
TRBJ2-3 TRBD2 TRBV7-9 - TGTGCCAGCAGCTTAGAGGGACTAGCGACAACTACGCAGTATTTT CASSLEGLATTTQYF
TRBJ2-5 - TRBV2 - TGTGCCAGCAGTCTTATTACAGAACAAGAGACCCAGTACTTC CASSLITEQETQYF
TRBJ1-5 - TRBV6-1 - TGTGCCAGCAGTGAAGTACAGGGGCCCCAGCATTTT CASSEVQGPQHF
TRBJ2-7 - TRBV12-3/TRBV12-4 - TGTGCCAGCAGTTTAACAGTAGCCTACGAGCAGTACTTC CASSLTVAYEQYF
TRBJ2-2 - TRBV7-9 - TGTGCCAGCAACCGGGGGGCGGTGGCCGGGGAGCTGTTTTTT CASNRGAVAGELFF
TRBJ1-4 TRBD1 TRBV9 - TGTGCCAGCAGCCCCCAGGGGGAAGGGGAAAAACTGTTTTTT CASSPQGEGEKLFF
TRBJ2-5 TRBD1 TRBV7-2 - TGTGCCAGCAGCTTAGATAGCCCTCGTTCGACAGGGCTGGAGACCCAGTACTTC CASSLDSPRSTGLETQYF
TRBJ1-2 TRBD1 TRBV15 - TGTGCCACCAGCAGAAATACAGGGGGCAACTATGGCTACACCTTC CATSRNTGGNYGYTF
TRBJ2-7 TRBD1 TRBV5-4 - TGTGCCAGCACCCCAGGTGGCAGGGGGCTTGGCGAGCAGTACTTC CASTPGGRGLGEQYF
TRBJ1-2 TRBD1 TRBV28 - TGTGCCAGCAGCCGCACCGGGACAGGGGGCAGGAAGGGCTACACCTTC CASSRTGTGGRKGYTF
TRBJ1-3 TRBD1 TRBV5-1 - TGCGCCAGCAGCCCCGGGACAGGGAAAACAGGAAACACCATATATTTT CASSPGTGKTGNTIYF
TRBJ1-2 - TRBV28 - TGTGCCAGCAGCCGGGGTACAGGGTTCGGCTATGGCTACACCTTC CASSRGTGFGYGYTF
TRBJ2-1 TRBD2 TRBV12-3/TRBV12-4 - TGTGCCAGCAGTTTCGGGGGGGCCGATGAGCAGTTCTTC CASSFGGADEQFF
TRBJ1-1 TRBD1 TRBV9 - TGTGCCAGCAGCGTAGTACAGGGGGTCACTGAAGCTTTCTTT CASSVVQGVTEAFF